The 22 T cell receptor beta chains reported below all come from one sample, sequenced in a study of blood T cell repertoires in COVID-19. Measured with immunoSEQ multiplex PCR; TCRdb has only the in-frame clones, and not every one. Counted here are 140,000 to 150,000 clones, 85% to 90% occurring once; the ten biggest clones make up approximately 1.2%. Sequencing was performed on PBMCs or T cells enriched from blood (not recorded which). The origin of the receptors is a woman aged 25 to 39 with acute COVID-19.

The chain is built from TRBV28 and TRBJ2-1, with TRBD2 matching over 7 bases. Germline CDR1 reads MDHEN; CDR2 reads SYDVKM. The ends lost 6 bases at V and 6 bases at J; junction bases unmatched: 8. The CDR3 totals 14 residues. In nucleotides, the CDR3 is TGTGCCAGCAGGATGAGTGGGGGGGGCAATGAGCAGTTCTTC. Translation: CASRMSGGGNEQFF.

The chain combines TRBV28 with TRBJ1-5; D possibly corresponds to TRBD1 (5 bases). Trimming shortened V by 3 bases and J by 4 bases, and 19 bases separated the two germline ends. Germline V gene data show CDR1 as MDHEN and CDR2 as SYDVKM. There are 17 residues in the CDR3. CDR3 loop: CASSFDVREALNQPQHF. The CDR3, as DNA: TGTGCCAGCAGTTTCGATGTCAGGGAGGCTTTAAATCAGCCCCAGCATTTT. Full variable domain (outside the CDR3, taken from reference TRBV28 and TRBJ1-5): DVKVTQSSRYLVKRTGEKVFLECVQDMDHENMFWYRQDPGLGLRLIYFSYDVKMKEKGDIPEGYSVSREKKERFSLILESASTNQTSMYLCASSFDVREALNQPQHFGDGTRLSIL.

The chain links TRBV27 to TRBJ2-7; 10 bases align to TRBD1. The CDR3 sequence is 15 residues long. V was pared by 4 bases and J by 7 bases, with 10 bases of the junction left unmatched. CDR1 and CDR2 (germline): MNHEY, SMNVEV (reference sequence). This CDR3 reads CASSSTGTGAWEQYF. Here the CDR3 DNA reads TGTGCCAGCAGTTCAACCGGGACAGGGGCCTGGGAGCAGTACTTC.

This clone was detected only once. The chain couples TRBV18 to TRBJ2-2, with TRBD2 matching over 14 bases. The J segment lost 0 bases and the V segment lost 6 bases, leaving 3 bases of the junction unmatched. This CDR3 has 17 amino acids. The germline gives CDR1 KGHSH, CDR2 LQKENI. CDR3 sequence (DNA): TGTGCCAGCTCTGGACTAGCGGGAGGTTCGAACACCGGGGAGCTGTTTTTT. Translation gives CASSGLAGGSNTGELFF.

DNA for the CDR3: TGTGCCAGCAGGACCGCGGGACAGTCATACGAGCAGTACTTC. Amino acids: CASRTAGQSYEQYF. This chain joins TRBV28 and TRBJ2-7; possibly TRBD1 for D (7 bases). The CDR3 covers 14 residues. Germline V gene sequence: CDR1 MDHEN, CDR2 SYDVKM. V was clipped by 6 bases and J by 4 bases, with 16 bases between them.

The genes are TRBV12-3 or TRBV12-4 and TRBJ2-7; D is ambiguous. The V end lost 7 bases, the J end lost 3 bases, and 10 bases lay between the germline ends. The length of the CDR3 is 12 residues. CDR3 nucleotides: TGTGCCAGCACCGATCTAAGCTACGAGCAGTACTTC. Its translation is CASTDLSYEQYF.

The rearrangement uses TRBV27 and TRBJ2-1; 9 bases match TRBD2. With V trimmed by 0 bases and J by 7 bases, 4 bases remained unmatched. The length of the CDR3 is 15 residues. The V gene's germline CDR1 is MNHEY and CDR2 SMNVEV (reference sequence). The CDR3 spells CASSLSRLAGNEQFF. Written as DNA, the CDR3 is TGTGCCAGCAGTTTATCGCGGCTAGCGGGAAATGAGCAGTTCTTC.

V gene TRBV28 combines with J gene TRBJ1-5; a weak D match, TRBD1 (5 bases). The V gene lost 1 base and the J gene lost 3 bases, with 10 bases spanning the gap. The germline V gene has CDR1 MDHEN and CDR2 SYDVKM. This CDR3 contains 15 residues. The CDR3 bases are TGTGCCAGCAGTTTATTGGGGACTAACAATCAGCCCCAGCATTTT. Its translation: CASSLLGTNNQPQHF.

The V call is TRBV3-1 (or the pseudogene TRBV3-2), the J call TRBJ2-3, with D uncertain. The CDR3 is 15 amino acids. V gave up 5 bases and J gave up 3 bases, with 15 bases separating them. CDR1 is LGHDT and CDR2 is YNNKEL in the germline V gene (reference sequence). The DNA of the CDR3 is TGTGCCAGCAGCACGACCGGGTCGAAAACAGATACGCAGTATTTT. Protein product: CASSTTGSKTDTQYF.

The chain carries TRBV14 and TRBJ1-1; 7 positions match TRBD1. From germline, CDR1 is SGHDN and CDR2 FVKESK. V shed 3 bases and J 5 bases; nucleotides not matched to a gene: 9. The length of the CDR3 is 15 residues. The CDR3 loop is CASSHLRDRWTEAFF. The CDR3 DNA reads TGTGCCAGCAGCCACCTCCGGGACAGATGGACTGAAGCTTTCTTT.

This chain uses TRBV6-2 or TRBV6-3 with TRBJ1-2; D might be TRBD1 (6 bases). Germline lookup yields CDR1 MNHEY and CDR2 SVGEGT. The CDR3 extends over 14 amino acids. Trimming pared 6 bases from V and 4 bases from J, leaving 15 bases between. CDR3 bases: TGTGCCAGCAGCCCCTCCGACAGGCCCTATGGCTACACCTTC. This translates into CASSPSDRPYGYTF.

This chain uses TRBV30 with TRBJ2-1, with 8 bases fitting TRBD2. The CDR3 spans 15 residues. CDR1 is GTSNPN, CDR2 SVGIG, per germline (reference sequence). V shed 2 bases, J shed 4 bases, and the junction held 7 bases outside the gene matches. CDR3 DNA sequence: TGTGCCTGGAGTTTCACTAGCGGAGATTACAATGAGCAGTTCTTC. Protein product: CAWSFTSGDYNEQFF.

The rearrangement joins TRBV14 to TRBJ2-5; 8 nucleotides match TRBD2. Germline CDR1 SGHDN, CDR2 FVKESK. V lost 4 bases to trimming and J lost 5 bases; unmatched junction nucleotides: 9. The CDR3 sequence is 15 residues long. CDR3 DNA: TGTGCCAGCAGCCTAGCAGCGGGAGTCTGGGAGACCCAGTACTTC. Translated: CASSLAAGVWETQYF.

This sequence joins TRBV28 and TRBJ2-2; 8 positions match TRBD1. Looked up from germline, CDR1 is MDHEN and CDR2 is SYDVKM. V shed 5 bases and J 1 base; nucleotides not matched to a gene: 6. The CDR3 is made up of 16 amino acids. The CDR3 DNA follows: TGTGCCAGCAGTACATCGGGACAGGTGAACACCGGGGAGCTGTTTTTT. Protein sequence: CASSTSGQVNTGELFF.

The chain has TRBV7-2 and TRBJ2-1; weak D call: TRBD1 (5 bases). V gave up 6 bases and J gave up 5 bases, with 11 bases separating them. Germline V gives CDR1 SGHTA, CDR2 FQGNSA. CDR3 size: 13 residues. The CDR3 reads CASRTALDNEQFF. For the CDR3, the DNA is TGTGCCAGCAGGACAGCGTTAGACAATGAGCAGTTCTTC.

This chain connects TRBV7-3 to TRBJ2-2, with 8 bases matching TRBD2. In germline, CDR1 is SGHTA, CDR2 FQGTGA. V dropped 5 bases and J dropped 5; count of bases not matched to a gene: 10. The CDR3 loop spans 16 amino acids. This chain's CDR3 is CASSLLAGLWTGELFF. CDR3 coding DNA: TGTGCCAGCAGCCTATTAGCGGGATTGTGGACCGGGGAGCTGTTTTTT. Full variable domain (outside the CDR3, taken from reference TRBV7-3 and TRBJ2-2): GAGVSQTPSNKVTEKGKYVELRCDPISGHTALYWYRQSLGQGPEFLIYFQGTGAADDSGLPNDRFFAVRPEGSVSTLKIQRTERGDSAVYLCASSLLAGLWTGELFFGEGSRLTVL.

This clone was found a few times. The CDR3 sequence: CASSQEYVEGVGYIQYF. The CDR3 DNA sequence: TGCGCCAGCAGCCAAGAGTATGTCGAGGGGGTCGGGTACATTCAGTACTTC. V and J are TRBV4-3 and TRBJ2-4; D may be TRBD1 (6 bases). V was trimmed by 0 bases and J by 8 bases, leaving 20 bases between them. CDR1 is LGHNA, CDR2 YSLEER, per germline. The CDR3 totals 17 residues.

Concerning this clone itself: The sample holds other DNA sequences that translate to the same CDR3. CDR3 residues: CASSQDRGYEQYF. Here the CDR3 DNA reads TGCGCCAGCAGCCAAGACAGGGGATACGAGCAGTACTTC. The rearrangement links TRBV4-3 to TRBJ2-7; D possibly corresponds to TRBD1 (6 bases). Germline V lookup: CDR1 LGHNA, CDR2 YSLEER. The CDR3 length is 13 residues. V dropped 0 bases and J dropped 4 bases, with 7 bases sitting between them.

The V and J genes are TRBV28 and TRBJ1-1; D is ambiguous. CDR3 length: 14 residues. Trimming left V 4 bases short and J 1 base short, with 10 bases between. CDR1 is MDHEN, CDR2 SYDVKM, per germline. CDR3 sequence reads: CASSSRWANTEAFF. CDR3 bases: TGTGCCAGCAGTTCGCGTTGGGCGAACACTGAAGCTTTCTTT.

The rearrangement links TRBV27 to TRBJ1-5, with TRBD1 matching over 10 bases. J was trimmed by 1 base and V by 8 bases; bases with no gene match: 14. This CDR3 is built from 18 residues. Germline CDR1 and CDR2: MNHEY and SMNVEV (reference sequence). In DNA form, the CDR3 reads TGTGCCAGCGGAACCTTGACCGGGACAGGGGTAAGCAATCAGCCCCAGCATTTT. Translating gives CASGTLTGTGVSNQPQHF.

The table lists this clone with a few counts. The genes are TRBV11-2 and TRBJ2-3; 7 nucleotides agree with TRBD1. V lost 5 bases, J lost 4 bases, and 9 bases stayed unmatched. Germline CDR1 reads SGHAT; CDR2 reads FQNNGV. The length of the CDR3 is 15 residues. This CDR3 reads CASSPRGGTADTQYF. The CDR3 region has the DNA TGTGCCAGCAGCCCTCGAGGGGGCACGGCAGATACGCAGTATTTT.

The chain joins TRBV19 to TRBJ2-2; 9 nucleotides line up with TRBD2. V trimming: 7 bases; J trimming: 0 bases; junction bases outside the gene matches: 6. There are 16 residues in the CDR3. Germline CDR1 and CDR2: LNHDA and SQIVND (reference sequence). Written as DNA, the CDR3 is TGTGCCAGTACCCGGACTAGCGCCCCGAACACCGGGGAGCTGTTTTTT. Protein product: CASTRTSAPNTGELFF.